These 7 T cell receptor beta chains were all obtained from the same sample, sequenced in a study of brain metastases from non-small cell lung cancer. The table came from immunoSEQ multiplex PCR; TCRdb's copy has only in-frame clones and leaves some out. The table records under 850 clones, 87% of them present only once. Sequencing input: primary lung tumor tissue. These receptors were taken from a donor aged 40 or over with non-small cell lung cancer.

In DNA form, the CDR3 reads TGTGCCAGCAGCGTAGGTGGGACAGGTCCTTCCGAGCAGTACTTC. It codes for CASSVGGTGPSEQYF. This rearrangement joins TRBV9 to TRBJ2-7, with 8 bases aligning to TRBD1. The J segment lost 6 bases and the V segment lost 0 bases, leaving 8 bases of the junction unmatched. CDR1 SGDLS and CDR2 YYNGEE come from the germline V gene. The CDR3 runs to 15 residues.

The V and J genes are TRBV5-5 and TRBJ2-2; unclear D gene. CDR1 and CDR2 (germline): SGHKS, YYEKEE (reference sequence). The length of the CDR3 is 14 residues. The V and J ends lost 4 bases and 1 base respectively, with 8 bases between them. The CDR3 DNA follows: TGTGCCAGCAGCCAGGAAGGGAACACCGGGGAGCTGTTTTTT. Translating it yields CASSQEGNTGELFF.

The CDR3 here is CASSHAQNWFKWEQFF. As DNA, the CDR3 is TGTGCCAGCAGTCATGCACAGAATTGGTTCAAATGGGAGCAGTTCTTC. The chain employs TRBV28 and TRBJ2-1; D not certain. The CDR3 runs 16 residues. Germline CDR1 reads MDHEN; CDR2 reads SYDVKM. Trimming took 5 bases from V and 10 from J, leaving 24 bases between them.

V and J are TRBV4-1 and TRBJ1-3; D gene unclear. Per the germline V gene, CDR1 is MGHRA and CDR2 is YSYEKL. V lost 4 bases, J lost 0 bases, and 19 bases lay in between. This CDR3 has 18 amino acids. The CDR3 spells CASSPTPLTDISGNTIYF. The CDR3, as DNA: TGCGCCAGCAGCCCCACCCCTCTTACTGATATCTCTGGAAACACCATATATTTT.

This clone was found once. V is TRBV11-2 and J is TRBJ2-3; weak D call: TRBD2 (5 bases). The V gene's germline CDR1 is SGHAT and CDR2 FQNNGV. The V end was cut by 1 base, the J end by 4 bases, with 6 bases between. The CDR3 has 13 residues. Written as DNA, the CDR3 is TGTGCCAGCAGCTTAGTCGGGGCAGATACGCAGTATTTT. Amino acid sequence: CASSLVGADTQYF.

The chain joins TRBV7-9 to TRBJ1-4; possibly TRBD1 for D (5 bases). V was trimmed by 5 bases and J by 5 bases, leaving 15 bases between them. The CDR3 is made up of 15 amino acids. Germline CDR1 is SEHNR and CDR2 is FQNEAQ (reference sequence). In DNA, the CDR3 is TGTGCCAGCAGCGTAGAGACCGGGACGAATGAAAAACTGTTTTTT. It translates to CASSVETGTNEKLFF.

CDR3 sequence reads: CASRAVINTEAFF. The DNA for the CDR3 is TGCGCCAGCAGGGCCGTTATAAACACTGAAGCTTTCTTT. The rearrangement uses TRBV4-1 and TRBJ1-1; D gene ambiguous. Trimming took off 6 bases at V and 2 bases at J, with 10 bases between the two ends. Germline lookup yields CDR1 MGHRA and CDR2 YSYEKL. This CDR3 has 13 amino acids.